This T cell receptor (beta chain) was identified during a study of beta chain features in type 1 diabetes. At the level of the study: Examined across all samples were over 85 million sorted cells.

Broader study findings: In every one of the four CD4+ subsets, TCRB CDR3s were moderately but significantly shorter in Type 1 diabetes patients. Cells with high TCR expression could be over-represented when cDNA is sequenced.

For this clone: Its antigen is unidentified.

The CDR3 covers 17 residues. The isolated RNA, all of it, was reverse transcribed, so expressed TCRB transcripts were what got sequenced. Clones were sequenced by immunoSEQ multiplex PCR, and TCRdb holds only the in-frame ones, with some missing. The sample records 200,000 to 250,000 clones, under 13% being singletons. The material sequenced was central memory CD4+ T cells from blood. This sequence originates from a man between 18 and 35 years old in good health. J is TRBJ2-4 and V is TRBV1; no check of the table's D call, TRBD2, against the DNA was made. TRBV1 corresponds to a pseudogene. The CDR3 DNA is TGCACCAGCAGCCAAGATCGGGGGGGCGGCAGTCCAAACATTCAGTACTTC. Translated, it gives CTSSQDRGGGSPNIQYF.